This T cell receptor beta chain was recovered during a study of blood T cell repertoires in COVID-19. V trimming: 6 bases; J trimming: 6 bases; junction bases outside the gene matches: 8. CDR3 length: 14 amino acids. CDR1 is KGHSH and CDR2 is LQKENI in the germline V gene. Assay: immunoSEQ multiplex PCR; the TCRdb copy retains only in-frame clones and omits some. The data hold fewer than 150,000 clones, with around 80% observed a single time. J is TRBJ2-7 and V is TRBV18; 10 nucleotides agree with TRBD1. The sample consisted of peripheral blood. The TCR sequence derives from a human donor in a cohort sampled during active COVID-19. The CDR3 spells CASSLGQGVSEQYF. CDR3 sequence (DNA): TGTGCCAGCTCCCTCGGACAGGGGGTGAGCGAGCAGTACTTC. Using reference TRBV18 and TRBJ2-7 for the parts outside the CDR3, the full variable domain is NAGVMQNPRHLVRRRGQEARLRCSPMKGHSHVYWYRQLPEEGLKFMVYLQKENIIDESGMPKERFSAEFPKEGPSILRIQQVVRGDSAAYFCASSLGQGVSEQYFGPGTRLTVT.